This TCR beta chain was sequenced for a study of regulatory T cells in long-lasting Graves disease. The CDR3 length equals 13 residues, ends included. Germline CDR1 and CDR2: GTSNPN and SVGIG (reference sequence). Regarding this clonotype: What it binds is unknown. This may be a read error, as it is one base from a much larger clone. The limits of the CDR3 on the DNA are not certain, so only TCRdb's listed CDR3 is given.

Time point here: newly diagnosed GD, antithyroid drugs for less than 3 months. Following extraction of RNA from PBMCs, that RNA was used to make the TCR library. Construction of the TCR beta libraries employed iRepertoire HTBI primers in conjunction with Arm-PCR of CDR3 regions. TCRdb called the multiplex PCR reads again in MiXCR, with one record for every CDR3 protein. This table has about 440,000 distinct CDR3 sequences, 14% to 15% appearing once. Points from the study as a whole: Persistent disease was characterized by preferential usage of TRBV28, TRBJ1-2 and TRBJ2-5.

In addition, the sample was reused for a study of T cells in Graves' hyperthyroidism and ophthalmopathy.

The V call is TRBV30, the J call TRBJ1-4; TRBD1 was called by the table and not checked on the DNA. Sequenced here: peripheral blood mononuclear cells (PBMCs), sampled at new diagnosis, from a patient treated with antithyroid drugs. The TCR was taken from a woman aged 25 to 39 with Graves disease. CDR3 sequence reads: CAWGQGSNEKLVF.